The 23 T cell receptor beta chains below all came from one sample that was sequenced in a study of Tregs in tolerant kidney transplant recipients. Profiling relied on immunoSEQ multiplex PCR, and the TCRdb table lists in-frame clones only, not all of them. Of around 52,000 clones in the sample, around 88% were seen once. The source material was CD4+ T cells from blood. All receptors derive from a human donor in good health.

The V and J genes are TRBV19 and TRBJ1-2, with no clear D. CDR3 length: 14 amino acids. Between the trimmed V and J ends, which lost 7 bases and 4 bases, there was a span of 16 bases. Germline V gives CDR1 LNHDA, CDR2 SQIVND (reference sequence). CDR3 loop: CASMDGSKFYGYTF. DNA for the CDR3: TGTGCCAGTATGGACGGGAGTAAGTTCTATGGCTACACCTTC. Together with reference TRBV19 and TRBJ1-2, the CDR3 gives the full variable domain: DGGITQSPKYLFRKEGQNVTLSCEQNLNHDAMYWYRQDPGQGLRLIYYSQIVNDFQKGDIAEGYSVSREKKESFPLTVTSAQKNPTAFYLCASMDGSKFYGYTFGSGTRLTVV.

Only one count was recorded for this clone. The chain uses TRBV29-1 and TRBJ2-5; D is ambiguous. Germline lookup yields CDR1 SQVTM and CDR2 ANQGSEA. CDR3 length equals 13 residues. The V and J ends lost 4 bases and 1 base respectively, with 10 bases between them. In DNA, the CDR3 is TGCAGCGTTGTGGGGAAATTCCAAGAGACCCAGTACTTC. Residues: CSVVGKFQETQYF.

V usage is TRBV5-1 and J usage is TRBJ2-1; D gene ambiguous. This CDR3 spans 16 amino acids. V was pared by 0 bases and J by 0 bases, with 10 bases between. The germline V gene encodes CDR1 SGHRS and CDR2 YFSETQ. The CDR3 coding sequence is TGCGCCAGCAGCTTGGAAGGCTTAAGCTCCTACAATGAGCAGTTCTTC. Translated: CASSLEGLSSYNEQFF.

The chain links TRBV15 to TRBJ1-4; 8 bases fit TRBD1. CDR3 length: 16 amino acids. J was trimmed by 7 bases and V by 0 bases; bases with no gene match: 7. The germline gives CDR1 LNHNV, CDR2 YYDKDF (reference sequence). The CDR3 DNA sequence: TGTGCCACCAGCAGAGATCCCCACAGGGGGGGTGAAAAACTGTTTTTT. Translation: CATSRDPHRGGEKLFF.

The V call is TRBV2, the J call TRBJ1-2; D gene ambiguous. The germline gives CDR1 SNHLY, CDR2 FYNNEI. The CDR3 spans 15 residues. V was clipped by 4 bases and J by 1 base, with 13 bases between them. The CDR3 region has the DNA TGTGCCAGCAGTGGGCCCCCGGGCGGTAACTATGGCTACACCTTC. Translation gives CASSGPPGGNYGYTF.

In its sample, this clone was seen once. The rearrangement joins TRBV19 to TRBJ1-2; 7 bases fit TRBD1. Germline assignment: CDR1 LNHDA and CDR2 SQIVND (reference sequence). V shed 5 bases and J 3 bases; nucleotides not matched to a gene: 0. This CDR3 spans 12 amino acids. Here the CDR3 reads CASSDRDYGYTF. CDR3 DNA: TGTGCCAGTAGTGACAGGGACTATGGCTACACCTTC.

The genes are TRBV6-5 and TRBJ2-7; D remains ambiguous. The ends were cut back, 3 bases at V and 2 bases at J, with 14 bases in the middle. The CDR3 runs 15 residues. Germline assignment: CDR1 MNHEY and CDR2 SVGAGI. The CDR3 reads CASSYNVDTTYEQYF. The CDR3 region has the DNA TGTGCCAGCAGTTATAACGTGGATACCACCTACGAGCAGTACTTC.

The chain has TRBV11-2 and TRBJ2-3; D gene uncertain. CDR3 length equals 15 residues. From germline, CDR1 is SGHAT and CDR2 FQNNGV. V lost 4 bases, J lost 0 bases, and 11 bases lay in between. The CDR3, as DNA: TGTGCCAGCAGCTATGGATCCTACAGCACAGATACGCAGTATTTT. The encoded protein is CASSYGSYSTDTQYF.

V and J are TRBV7-9 and TRBJ2-3, with D perhaps TRBD2 (5 bases). Germline V gives CDR1 SEHNR, CDR2 FQNEAQ (reference sequence). Trimming pared 5 bases from V and 0 bases from J, leaving 12 bases between. The CDR3 runs 15 residues. This CDR3 reads CASSGSSRSTDTQYF. For the CDR3, the DNA is TGTGCCAGCAGCGGTTCTAGCCGGAGCACAGATACGCAGTATTTT.

This rearrangement joins TRBV25-1 to TRBJ2-1; 9 bases are a match to TRBD2. Trimming took 3 bases from V and 4 from J; bases not matched to a gene: 10. Per the germline V gene, CDR1 is MGHDK and CDR2 is SYGVNS. The CDR3 covers 17 residues. CDR3 sequence: CASSEPRGSGGYNEQFF. The CDR3 DNA sequence: TGTGCCAGCAGTGAGCCCCGGGGGAGCGGGGGGTACAATGAGCAGTTCTTC.

The J gene is TRBJ1-1, the V gene TRBV4-1, with TRBD1 as a possible D gene (5 bases). The V end was cut by 3 bases, the J end by 2 bases, with 16 bases between. This CDR3 is built from 16 residues. Germline assignment: CDR1 MGHRA and CDR2 YSYEKL. CDR3 sequence (DNA): TGCGCCAGCAGCCAGGGATGGGACCGGCCCAACACTGAAGCTTTCTTT. This sequence encodes CASSQGWDRPNTEAFF.

The chain joins TRBV29-1 to TRBJ1-1; 8 nucleotides agree with TRBD1. CDR1 and CDR2 from the germline V gene are SQVTM and ANQGSEA. The length of the CDR3 is 12 residues. V was clipped by 4 bases and J by 4 bases; unmatched bases: 2. CDR3 bases: TGCAGCGTTGCTGACAGGGGCACTGAAGCTTTCTTT. Translating it yields CSVADRGTEAFF.

The V gene is TRBV5-6, the J gene TRBJ1-1, with TRBD1 as a possible D gene (5 bases). The CDR3 runs 15 residues. The germline CDR1 and CDR2 sequences are SGHDT and YYEEEE. V was cut by 3 bases and J by 5 bases, with 17 bases left in between. CDR3 DNA sequence: TGTGCCAGCAGCTATCTAACAGCAGGGAAGACTGAAGCTTTCTTT. This translates into CASSYLTAGKTEAFF.

The chain uses TRBV15 and TRBJ1-1; D might be TRBD1 (5 bases). In germline, CDR1 is LNHNV, CDR2 YYDKDF (reference sequence). The CDR3 loop spans 12 amino acids. Trimming shortened V by 5 bases and J by 5 bases, and 9 bases separated the two germline ends. CDR3 in amino acids: CATSLGPTEAFF. The CDR3, as DNA: TGTGCCACCAGCCTGGGGCCAACTGAAGCTTTCTTT.

The chain links TRBV2 to TRBJ2-7; the D gene is possibly TRBD1 (5 bases). Germline CDR1 SNHLY, CDR2 FYNNEI. V lost 9 bases to trimming and J lost 1 base, with 10 bases between them. CDR3 length: 12 residues. The CDR3 sequence is CASSRESYEQYF. The CDR3 DNA sequence: TGTGCCAGTTCCAGGGAATCCTACGAGCAGTACTTC. The complete variable domain, with remaining parts taken from reference TRBV2 and TRBJ2-7, reads EPEVTQTPSHQVTQMGQEVILRCVPISNHLYFYWYRQILGQKVEFLVSFYNNEISEKSEIFDDQFSVERPDGSNFTLKIRSTKLEDSAMYFCASSRESYEQYFGPGTRLTVT.

V usage is TRBV6-1 and J usage is TRBJ1-1, with D tentatively TRBD1 (6 bases). CDR3 length: 13 residues. The V end lost 2 bases, the J end lost 7 bases, and 11 bases lay between the germline ends. Germline loops: CDR1 MNHNS, CDR2 SASEGT. Here the CDR3 reads CASSETGFGEAFF. The CDR3 nucleotides read TGTGCCAGCAGTGAAACAGGGTTCGGTGAAGCTTTCTTT.

The chain carries TRBV5-4 and TRBJ2-5; D gene uncertain. Germline V gene sequence: CDR1 SGHNT, CDR2 YYREEE (reference sequence). V lost 3 bases and J 5 bases, leaving 20 bases between the germline ends. This CDR3 spans 16 amino acids. CDR3 region: CASSWKFGAKGETQYF. The CDR3 DNA reads TGTGCCAGCAGCTGGAAATTCGGTGCAAAAGGGGAGACCCAGTACTTC.

The chain employs TRBV6-5 and TRBJ1-3, with D perhaps TRBD1 (5 bases). Germline lookup yields CDR1 MNHEY and CDR2 SVGAGI. The V and J ends lost 6 bases and 2 bases respectively, with 11 bases between them. The CDR3 is made up of 14 amino acids. The CDR3 DNA is TGTGCCAGCAGCACCAGGGATACTGGAAACACCATATATTTT. As protein: CASSTRDTGNTIYF.

The chain has TRBV13 and TRBJ1-1, with 11 bases identical to TRBD1. The CDR3 has 16 amino acids. V was pared by 3 bases and J by 4 bases, with 7 bases of the junction left unmatched. The germline V gene encodes CDR1 PRHDT and CDR2 FYEKMQ (reference sequence). This chain's CDR3 is CASSFHPGQGVTEAFF. CDR3 sequence (DNA): TGTGCCAGCAGCTTTCATCCGGGACAGGGGGTCACTGAAGCTTTCTTT.

The rearrangement joins TRBV12-2 to TRBJ1-3; TRBD1, the D gene given by the table, was not confirmed from the DNA. TRBV12-2 is designated a pseudogene. This CDR3 region has 9 residues. As DNA, the CDR3 is TGTGCCCCAGGATACACCATATATTTT. It translates to CAPGYTIYF.

CDR3 region: CASSAASNTGELFF. In DNA form, the CDR3 reads TGTGCCAGCAGCGCGGCTTCGAACACCGGGGAGCTGTTTTTT. This sequence joins TRBV9 and TRBJ2-2; D is unresolved. CDR1 is SGDLS, CDR2 YYNGEE, per germline. V was trimmed by 3 bases and J by 0 bases, leaving 6 bases between them. The CDR3 is 14 residues long.

V usage is TRBV7-9 and J usage is TRBJ2-7; TRBD1 aligns across 7 bases. The CDR3 length is 15 residues. V gave up 2 bases and J gave up 3 bases; unmatched junction bases: 7. Germline assignment: CDR1 SEHNR and CDR2 FQNEAQ (reference sequence). The CDR3 spells CASSLTDRLLYEQYF. CDR3 DNA: TGTGCCAGCAGCTTAACGGACAGGCTCCTCTACGAGCAGTACTTC.

This sequence joins TRBV30 and TRBJ1-5; weak D call: TRBD1 (6 bases). V lost 1 base, J lost 6 bases, and 10 bases lay in between. CDR3 length: 13 residues. In germline, CDR1 is GTSNPN, CDR2 SVGIG (reference sequence). CDR3 loop: CAWSGRGGQPQHF. The DNA for the CDR3 is TGTGCCTGGAGTGGCAGGGGCGGTCAGCCCCAGCATTTT.